This entry is about one T cell receptor (beta chain). Its antigen is undetermined. The sample comes from a study of regulatory T cells in long-lasting Graves disease. Overall study context: Persistence in Graves' disease denoted antithyroid drug use beyond 5 years alongside positive TSH receptor antibodies. Broader study findings: Thyroid tissue was not studied; only peripheral blood was.

The time point: persistent/refractory GD, antithyroid drugs over 5 years with positive TRAb. Making the TCR library involved RNA that had been extracted from PBMCs. The authors built TCR beta libraries using iRepertoire HTBI primers and Arm-PCR of CDR3 regions. TCRdb processed the multiplex PCR reads anew with MiXCR; each CDR3 protein has one entry. The sample has over 650,000 distinct CDR3 sequences; around 30% are singletons. The receptor's source is a female donor with Graves disease. This specimen was peripheral blood mononuclear cells (PBMCs), taken when the disease was refractory, from a patient treated with antithyroid drugs.

The DNA for the CDR3 is TGTGCCACCAGTGACTTCGAGTACAGCGGGGAGCTGTTTTTT. Translation gives CATSDFEYSGELFF. J is TRBJ2-2 and V is TRBV24-1, with D hard to call. The CDR3 runs 14 residues. CDR1 is KGHDR, CDR2 SFDVKD, per germline. The V end lost 4 bases, the J end lost 7 bases, and 12 bases lay between the germline ends.